These 27 T cell receptor beta chains came from one sample sequenced in a study of cytomegalovirus exposure and HLA in healthy donors. Here immunoSEQ multiplex PCR was the method, and the copy in TCRdb shows in-frame clones only, minus some. The table includes 180,000 or so clones, roughly 86% detected once. Material: PBMCs. The receptors shown here come from a young man in good health and CMV-seropositive.

Turning to this clone: Without the conserved terminal phenylalanine or tryptophan, this CDR3 likely stems from a read error. Because the CDR3's place on the DNA is in doubt, the DNA is left out and the CDR3 is given as listed by TCRdb. The chain combines TRBV1 with TRBJ1-1; the D segment call TRBD1 is taken from the table without a DNA check. TRBV1 is deemed a pseudogene. The CDR3 length equals 10 residues, ends included. The CDR3 here is CTSSHSGSPL.

This chain joins TRBV19 and TRBJ2-3; 12 bases map to TRBD2. CDR1 is LNHDA, CDR2 SQIVND, per germline (reference sequence). The CDR3 extends over 14 amino acids. V shed 5 bases, J shed 4 bases, and the junction held 1 base outside the gene matches. The chain's CDR3 is CASSLAGGPDTQYF. The CDR3 DNA follows: TGTGCCAGTAGTCTAGCGGGGGGGCCAGATACGCAGTATTTT.

V and J are TRBV5-1 and TRBJ1-3; no clear D gene. CDR1 SGHRS and CDR2 YFSETQ come from the germline V gene. The CDR3 consists of 18 residues. The V end was cut by 4 bases, the J end by 0 bases, with 20 bases between. Here the CDR3 reads CASSQVPFTAHSGNTIYF. As DNA, the CDR3 is TGCGCCAGCAGCCAGGTCCCGTTCACAGCTCACTCTGGAAACACCATATATTTT.

Written as DNA, the CDR3 is TGTGCCAGCAGCCCCCCGGGGACTAGCGGAAACAATGAGCAGTTCTTC. Encoded protein: CASSPPGTSGNNEQFF. This sequence joins TRBV7-3 and TRBJ2-1, with TRBD2 matching over 11 bases. The germline CDR1 and CDR2 sequences are SGHTA and FQGTGA. The length of the CDR3 is 16 residues. V was pared by 5 bases and J by 5 bases, with 8 bases of the junction left unmatched.

In its sample, this clone was seen many times. The gene calls are TRBV6-5 and TRBJ1-1, with a weak D call TRBD1 (5 bases). Germline CDR1 MNHEY, CDR2 SVGAGI. The CDR3 length is 13 residues. The germline V and J ends were trimmed by 6 bases and 4 bases, with 12 bases remaining between them. The CDR3 coding sequence is TGTGCCAGCAGATATCAGGGAGGCACTGAAGCTTTCTTT. It is translated as CASRYQGGTEAFF.

This chain joins TRBV9 and TRBJ1-2; D not resolved. The CDR3 is made up of 15 amino acids. V dropped 2 bases and J dropped 2 bases, with 13 bases sitting between them. CDR1 is SGDLS and CDR2 is YYNGEE in the germline V gene. For the CDR3, the DNA is TGTGCCAGCAGCGTTCCCCTGGACGGGAACTATGGCTACACCTTC. This codes for CASSVPLDGNYGYTF.

The CDR3 protein is CASSTDPTGAYEQYF. The CDR3 DNA reads TGTGCCAGCAGCACTGACCCGACAGGGGCCTACGAGCAGTACTTC. The chain uses TRBV5-5 and TRBJ2-7; the match to TRBD1 covers 8 bases. J gave up 2 bases and V 4 bases, and 8 bases lay outside the gene matches. Per the germline V gene, CDR1 is SGHKS and CDR2 is YYEKEE (reference sequence). The CDR3 extends over 15 amino acids.

The genes are TRBV7-8 and TRBJ2-7; D gene unclear. Germline V gene sequence: CDR1 SGHVS, CDR2 FQNEAQ. The CDR3 is 15 residues long. Trimming pared 2 bases from V and 3 bases from J, leaving 14 bases between. As DNA, the CDR3 is TGTGCCAGCAGCTTAAAGGAGTCCAAAGTCTACGAGCAGTACTTC. It codes for CASSLKESKVYEQYF.

The chain couples TRBV5-4 to TRBJ2-1; 8 bases are a match to TRBD2. This CDR3 region has 12 residues. Germline V gene data show CDR1 as SGHNT and CDR2 as YYREEE (reference sequence). V was pared by 0 bases and J by 13 bases, with 3 bases of the junction left unmatched. CDR3 in amino acids: CASSLGGLVQFF. In DNA form, the CDR3 reads TGTGCCAGCAGCTTGGGGGGACTAGTTCAGTTCTTC.

This chain joins TRBV5-4 and TRBJ1-1; D remains unclear. CDR3 length equals 13 residues. CDR1 and CDR2 (germline): SGHNT, YYREEE (reference sequence). V lost 2 bases, J lost 0 bases, and 5 bases lay in between. CDR3 nucleotides: TGTGCCAGCAGCTTACTAGTGAACACTGAAGCTTTCTTT. It is translated as CASSLLVNTEAFF.

V is TRBV29-1 and J is TRBJ1-1; a weak D match, TRBD1 (5 bases). The length of the CDR3 is 11 residues. CDR1 and CDR2 from the germline V gene are SQVTM and ANQGSEA. V was trimmed by 3 bases and J by 7 bases, leaving 9 bases between them. Here the CDR3 reads CSVDKTGEAFF. CDR3 DNA: TGCAGCGTTGATAAAACAGGTGAAGCTTTCTTT. Looking up the rest from reference TRBV29-1 and TRBJ1-1 gives the full variable domain: SAVISQKPSRDICQRGTSLTIQCQVDSQVTMMFWYRQQPGQSLTLIATANQGSEATYESGFVIDKFPISRPNLTFSTLTVSNMSPEDSSIYLCSVDKTGEAFFGQGTRLTVV.

Note on this clone: This sample also contains other DNA sequences that code for the same CDR3. This rearrangement joins TRBV7-2 to TRBJ2-7; D not certain. Trimming took off 1 base at V and 1 base at J, with 5 bases between the two ends. This CDR3 is built from 13 residues. Germline lookup yields CDR1 SGHTA and CDR2 FQGNSA. The chain's CDR3 is CASSLGPSYEQYF. As DNA, the CDR3 is TGTGCCAGCAGCTTAGGGCCATCCTACGAGCAGTACTTC.

This clone has just one count. This sequence joins TRBV10-3 and TRBJ1-5; no firm D call. The germline gives CDR1 ENHRY, CDR2 SYGVKD. V dropped 0 bases and J dropped 9 bases, with 12 bases sitting between them. The CDR3 is made up of 14 amino acids. CDR3 region: CAISESGPLGPQHF. The DNA of the CDR3 is TGTGCCATCAGTGAGTCTGGCCCCCTTGGGCCCCAGCATTTT.

The chain is built from TRBV19 and TRBJ2-3; 8 positions match TRBD2. Trimming at V came to 6 bases and at J to 7 bases, leaving 9 bases not matched to a gene. The length of the CDR3 is 14 residues. From germline, CDR1 is LNHDA and CDR2 SQIVND (reference sequence). This CDR3 is CASSQTREGYTQYF. Here the CDR3 DNA reads TGTGCCAGTAGCCAAACCCGGGAGGGTTATACGCAGTATTTT.

CDR3 residues: CASSFTLAVGETYEQYF. As DNA, the CDR3 is TGTGCCAGCAGCTTCACACTAGCGGTAGGAGAAACCTACGAGCAGTACTTC. The chain employs TRBV7-9 and TRBJ2-7; TRBD2 agrees at 8 bases. CDR1 and CDR2 (germline): SEHNR, FQNEAQ (reference sequence). CDR3 size: 17 residues. Trimming took 3 bases from V and 2 from J; bases not matched to a gene: 12.

The chain uses TRBV7-9 and TRBJ2-7; D ambiguous. V was trimmed by 1 base and J by 2 bases, leaving 12 bases between them. This CDR3 comprises 15 residues. CDR1 is SEHNR, CDR2 FQNEAQ, per germline (reference sequence). The CDR3 loop reads CASSLGLRPTYEQYF. In DNA form, the CDR3 reads TGTGCCAGCAGCTTAGGTTTAAGGCCCACCTACGAGCAGTACTTC.

The V and J genes are TRBV5-1 and TRBJ1-2; 11 nucleotides match TRBD1. J gave up 6 bases and V 0 bases, and 7 bases lay outside the gene matches. Germline CDR1 and CDR2: SGHRS and YFSETQ. The CDR3 runs 16 residues. The CDR3 nucleotides read TGCGCCAGCAGCTTGGGGTGGACAGGGGGCCGGAATGGCTACACCTTC. It is translated as CASSLGWTGGRNGYTF.

The chain couples TRBV5-1 to TRBJ2-3; no clear D gene. The CDR3 consists of 17 residues. V was clipped by 0 bases and J by 2 bases, with 16 bases between them. Germline CDR1 and CDR2: SGHRS and YFSETQ. This CDR3 reads CASSLGDSRPFTDTQYF. The CDR3 region has the DNA TGCGCCAGCAGCTTGGGGGATTCTAGACCTTTCACAGATACGCAGTATTTT.

J is TRBJ1-2 and V is TRBV11-3; no reliable D call. Germline loops: CDR1 SGHNT, CDR2 YENEEA. Trimming removed 5 bases from V and 2 bases from J, with 12 bases in between. This CDR3 has 14 amino acids. This CDR3 is CASSPREGNYGYTF. CDR3 in DNA: TGTGCCAGCAGCCCCCGCGAAGGAAACTATGGCTACACCTTC.

This sequence joins TRBV7-6 and TRBJ2-1; TRBD2 matches at 14 bases. Germline V gene sequence: CDR1 SGHVS, CDR2 FNYEAQ. The CDR3 is 15 residues long. J lost 9 bases, V lost 5 bases, and 6 bases had no gene match. CDR3 nucleotides: TGTGCCAGCAGCCCATGGACTAGCGGGGGGTCTGAGCAGTTCTTC. This translates into CASSPWTSGGSEQFF.

The chain employs TRBV27 and TRBJ1-1; 10 positions match TRBD1. V lost 2 bases to trimming and J lost 5 bases; unmatched junction nucleotides: 8. This CDR3 region has 16 residues. Germline V gene sequence: CDR1 MNHEY, CDR2 SMNVEV (reference sequence). CDR3 protein: CASSLISGTGVTEAFF. The CDR3 region has the DNA TGTGCCAGCAGTTTAATTTCCGGGACAGGGGTTACTGAAGCTTTCTTT.

CDR3 nucleotides: TGCGCCAGCAGCTTGGGACTAGCGGGGGGGCAATCATCCGAGCAGTACTTC. Translation gives CASSLGLAGGQSSEQYF. This rearrangement joins TRBV5-1 to TRBJ2-7; 14 nucleotides line up with TRBD2. CDR1 and CDR2 (germline): SGHRS, YFSETQ. This CDR3 is 17 amino acids long. V lost 0 bases, J lost 6 bases, and 8 bases stayed unmatched.

This clone was picked up one time. The chain couples TRBV6-1 to TRBJ2-1; 9 nucleotides align to TRBD1. V shed 6 bases, J shed 5 bases, and the junction held 8 bases outside the gene matches. The CDR3 covers 15 residues. CDR1 MNHNS and CDR2 SASEGT come from the germline V gene. This chain's CDR3 is CASRLRGQGHNEQFF. In DNA, the CDR3 is TGTGCCAGCAGGCTCCGGGGACAGGGCCACAATGAGCAGTTCTTC.

The CDR3 region is CASSQDFSYNEQFF. In DNA, the CDR3 is TGTGCCAGCAGCCAAGATTTCTCCTACAATGAGCAGTTCTTC. The chain carries TRBV14 and TRBJ2-1; no definite D call. The CDR3 contains 14 residues. The V gene's germline CDR1 is SGHDN and CDR2 FVKESK. Trimming stripped 0 bases from V and 0 bases from J, with 3 bases between.

The CDR3 spells CASRQGVGEQYF. The CDR3 nucleotides read TGTGCCAGCAGACAGGGGGTCGGCGAGCAGTACTTC. The rearrangement uses TRBV6-1 and TRBJ2-7; TRBD1 aligns across 8 bases. J lost 6 bases, V lost 6 bases, and 4 bases had no gene match. Germline CDR1 and CDR2: MNHNS and SASEGT. The CDR3 is 12 residues long.

The chain links TRBV29-1 to TRBJ1-1; D unresolved. V shed 3 bases and J shed 0 bases, with 8 bases lying between them. This CDR3 is built from 13 residues. The germline gives CDR1 SQVTM, CDR2 ANQGSEA. The CDR3, as DNA: TGCAGCGTTGATTCCCCTATGAACACTGAAGCTTTCTTT. Its translation is CSVDSPMNTEAFF.

V usage is TRBV6-1 and J usage is TRBJ2-7; either TRBD1 or TRBD2 may supply D (5 bases each). In germline, CDR1 is MNHNS, CDR2 SASEGT. Trimming left V 8 bases short and J 0 bases short, with 14 bases between. The CDR3 has 14 residues. The CDR3 protein is CASQRGENSYEQYF. The CDR3 DNA reads as TGTGCCAGCCAAAGGGGAGAGAACTCCTACGAGCAGTACTTC.